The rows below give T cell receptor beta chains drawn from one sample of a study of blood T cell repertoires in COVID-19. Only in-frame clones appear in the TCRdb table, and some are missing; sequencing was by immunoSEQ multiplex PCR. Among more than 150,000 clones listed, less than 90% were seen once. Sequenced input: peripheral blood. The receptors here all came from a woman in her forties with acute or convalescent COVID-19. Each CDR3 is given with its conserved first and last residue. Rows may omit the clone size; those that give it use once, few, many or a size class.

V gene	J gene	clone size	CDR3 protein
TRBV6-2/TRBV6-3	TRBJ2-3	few	CASSYRRGAGDTQYF
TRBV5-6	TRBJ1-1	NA	CASSSPTEFTEAFF
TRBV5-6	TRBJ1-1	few	CASSLPGLMNTEAFF
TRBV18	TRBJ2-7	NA	CASSASGGKGYEQYF
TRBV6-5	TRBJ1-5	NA	CASSQGPNQPQHF
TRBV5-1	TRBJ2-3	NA	CASSFQRGDTDTQYF
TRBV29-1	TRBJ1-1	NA	CSGGRDTGAAFF
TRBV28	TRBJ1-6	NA	CASSSPGGQNALHF
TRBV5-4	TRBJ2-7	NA	CASSPRDSGYEQYF
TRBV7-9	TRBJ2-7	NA	CASTGFRGGVFYEQYF
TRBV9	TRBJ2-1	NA	CASSPRGDIGEQFF
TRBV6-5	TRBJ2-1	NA	CASSYRLAPYNEQFF
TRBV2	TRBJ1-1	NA	CASSEDRGIAEAFF
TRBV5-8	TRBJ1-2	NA	CASSFDGQGVYYGYTF
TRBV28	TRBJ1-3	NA	CASSLPWGGISGNTIYF
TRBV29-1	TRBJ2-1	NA	CSVEFTSGNNEQFF
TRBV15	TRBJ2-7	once	CATSRGQGLLEQYF